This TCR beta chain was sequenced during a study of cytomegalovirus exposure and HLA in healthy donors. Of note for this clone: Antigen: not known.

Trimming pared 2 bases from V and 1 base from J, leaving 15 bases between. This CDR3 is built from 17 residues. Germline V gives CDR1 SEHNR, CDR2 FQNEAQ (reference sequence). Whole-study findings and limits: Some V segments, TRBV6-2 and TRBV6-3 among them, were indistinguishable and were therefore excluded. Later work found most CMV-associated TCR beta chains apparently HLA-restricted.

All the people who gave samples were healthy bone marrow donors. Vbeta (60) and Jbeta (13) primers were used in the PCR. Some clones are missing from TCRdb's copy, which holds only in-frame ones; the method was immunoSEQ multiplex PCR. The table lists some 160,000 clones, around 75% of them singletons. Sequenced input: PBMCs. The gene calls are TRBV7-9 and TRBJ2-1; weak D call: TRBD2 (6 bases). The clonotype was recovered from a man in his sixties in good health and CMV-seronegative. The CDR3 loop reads CASSLRGGVDSYNEQFF. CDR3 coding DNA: TGTGCCAGCAGCTTAAGGGGCGGGGTAGATTCCTACAATGAGCAGTTCTTC.